Below, 6 T cell receptor beta chains from the same sample are listed, as sequenced in a study of shared clonotypes between healthy human individuals. Terminally differentiated effector memory CD45RA+ cells were excluded from the naive CD8 cells, which were CD45RO-negative and positively selected for CCR7. Assay used: immunoSEQ multiplex PCR; TCRdb lists only in-frame clones, some missing. The sample has hundreds of thousands of clones; about 96% are singletons. Sequencing was done on a sample of naive CD8+ T cells sorted from blood. The receptors were sampled from a woman in her 30s in good health.

The CDR3 DNA reads as TGTGCCAGCAGCTCCGCAAGTAGCGGACTTGTCAATGAGCAGTTCTTC. Protein: CASSSASSGLVNEQFF. J is TRBJ2-1 and V is TRBV5-8, with D perhaps TRBD2 (6 bases). The CDR3 extends over 16 amino acids. V lost 3 bases and J lost 6, with 19 bases in between. Germline CDR1 and CDR2: SGHTS and YDEGEE.

Notes on this clone: Additional DNA sequences in this sample encode the identical CDR3. The chain uses TRBV5-4 and TRBJ1-1; perhaps TRBD1 as D (5 bases). CDR1 is SGHNT and CDR2 is YYREEE in the germline V gene (reference sequence). The CDR3 consists of 11 residues. V lost 4 bases to trimming and J lost 6 bases, with 7 bases between them. CDR3 sequence: CASSRDAEAFF. The DNA for the CDR3 is TGTGCCAGCAGCCGGGACGCTGAAGCTTTCTTT.

The chain carries TRBV2 and TRBJ1-1; 8 nucleotides line up with TRBD1. The length of the CDR3 is 13 residues. The trim removed 2 bases at V and 10 bases at J, leaving 6 bases unmatched. Germline assignment: CDR1 SNHLY and CDR2 FYNNEI. This CDR3 is CASSELRGHGAFF. CDR3 sequence (DNA): TGTGCCAGCAGTGAACTCAGGGGGCATGGAGCTTTCTTT. The entire variable domain, with the rest obtained from reference TRBV2 and TRBJ1-1, is as follows: EPEVTQTPSHQVTQMGQEVILRCVPISNHLYFYWYRQILGQKVEFLVSFYNNEISEKSEIFDDQFSVERPDGSNFTLKIRSTKLEDSAMYFCASSELRGHGAFFGQGTRLTVV.

The CDR3 sequence is CASSLDSSSYNEQFF. CDR3 DNA: TGCGCCAGCAGCTTGGATTCCAGCTCCTACAATGAGCAGTTCTTC. V is TRBV5-1 and J is TRBJ2-1; D gene ambiguous. V dropped 0 bases and J dropped 0 bases, with 7 bases sitting between them. Germline assignment: CDR1 SGHRS and CDR2 YFSETQ. This CDR3 is 15 amino acids long. Filled out from reference TRBV5-1 and TRBJ2-1, the complete variable domain reads KAGVTQTPRYLIKTRGQQVTLSCSPISGHRSVSWYQQTPGQGLQFLFEYFSETQRNKGNFPGRFSGRQFSNSRSEMNVSTLELGDSALYLCASSLDSSSYNEQFFGPGTRLTVL.

The V and J genes are TRBV28 and TRBJ2-7; TRBD1 is a possible D gene (5 bases). This CDR3 region has 13 residues. Germline-derived CDR1 and CDR2 are MDHEN and SYDVKM. Between the trimmed V and J ends, which lost 3 bases and 4 bases, there was a span of 10 bases. CDR3 amino acids: CASSFPDKYEQYF. The CDR3 region has the DNA TGTGCCAGCAGTTTCCCGGACAAATACGAGCAGTACTTC.

On this clone: The same CDR3 also results from other DNA sequences found in this sample. The genes are TRBV27 and TRBJ1-2; D call uncertain. Germline CDR1 and CDR2: MNHEY and SMNVEV (reference sequence). This CDR3 region has 13 residues. Trimming pared 3 bases from V and 2 bases from J, leaving 7 bases between. CDR3 sequence: CASSFGVNYGYTF. CDR3 nucleotides: TGTGCCAGCAGTTTTGGGGTCAACTATGGCTACACCTTC.